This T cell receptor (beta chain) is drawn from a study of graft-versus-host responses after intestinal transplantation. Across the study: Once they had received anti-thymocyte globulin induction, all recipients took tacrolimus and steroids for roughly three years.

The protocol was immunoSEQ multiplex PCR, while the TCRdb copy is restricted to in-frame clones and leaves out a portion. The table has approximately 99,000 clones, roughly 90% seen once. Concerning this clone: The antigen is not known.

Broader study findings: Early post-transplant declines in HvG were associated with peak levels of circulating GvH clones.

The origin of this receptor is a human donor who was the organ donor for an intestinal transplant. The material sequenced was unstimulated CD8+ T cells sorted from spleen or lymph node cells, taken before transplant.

Here the CDR3 reads CSGTSGGNTGELFF. The CDR3 coding sequence is TGCAGCGGGACTAGCGGGGGAAATACCGGGGAGCTGTTTTTT. The rearrangement links TRBV29-1 to TRBJ2-2, with 13 positions matching TRBD2. The V gene end was trimmed by 7 bases and the J gene end by 5 bases; junction bases not matched to a gene: 4. In germline, CDR1 is SQVTM, CDR2 ANQGSEA. CDR3 length: 14 amino acids.